Each of the 27 T cell receptor beta chains below was sequenced from the same sample in a study of T-cell memory formation after mild COVID-19. TCRdb re-derived calls from the 5' RACE reads in MiXCR, one entry per CDR3 protein. The profile shows about 190,000 distinct CDR3 sequences, approximately 20% of them singletons. The specimen was PBMCs or a T cell subset sorted from them (not recorded which). These receptors came from an adult woman who had mild COVID-19 (a few samples of this study predate the infection). Cell type and time point are not known.

The chain couples TRBV7-9 to TRBJ1-1; no definite D call. The CDR3 extends over 13 amino acids. Germline CDR1 SEHNR, CDR2 FQNEAQ (reference sequence). Trimming removed 5 bases at V and 4 bases at J, with 11 bases between. This CDR3 reads CASSLNSPTEAFF. The CDR3 bases are TGTGCCAGCAGCCTTAACAGCCCCACTGAAGCTTTCTTT.

J is TRBJ1-2 and V is TRBV20-1; D not resolved. Trimming stripped 4 bases from V and 7 bases from J, with 16 bases between. CDR3 length: 13 amino acids. Germline assignment: CDR1 DFQATT and CDR2 SNEGSKA (reference sequence). CDR3 residues: CSAKKEGLRGYTF. CDR3 DNA sequence: TGCAGTGCTAAGAAGGAAGGGCTTCGTGGCTACACCTTC.

Judged by abundance, this clonotype is medium-sized. The CDR3 DNA reads TGTGCCAGCAGTTTGAAAGTGGGTCCCTCCTACAATGAGCAGTTCTTC. Translated: CASSLKVGPSYNEQFF. The chain couples TRBV12-3 or TRBV12-4 to TRBJ2-1, with D uncertain. Trimming pared 3 bases from V and 0 bases from J, leaving 12 bases between. This CDR3 comprises 16 residues.

V and J are TRBV12-3 or TRBV12-4 and TRBJ1-5; D is perhaps TRBD1 (5 bases). The germline V and J ends were trimmed by 5 bases and 1 base, with 15 bases remaining between them. This CDR3 is 16 amino acids long. The CDR3: CASSPSTGLSNQPQHF. As DNA, the CDR3 is TGTGCCAGCAGTCCCAGTACAGGCCTCAGCAATCAGCCCCAGCATTTT.

The chain couples TRBV12-3 or TRBV12-4 to TRBJ2-1; 11 positions agree with TRBD2. Trimming took 2 bases from V and 4 from J; bases not matched to a gene: 1. This CDR3 has 15 residues. The CDR3 is CASSLTSGGYNEQFF. The CDR3 bases are TGTGCCAGCAGTTTAACTAGCGGGGGTTACAATGAGCAGTTCTTC.

The genes are TRBV9 and TRBJ1-3; no clear D. The CDR3 is 15 residues long. V was trimmed by 0 bases and J by 1 base, leaving 8 bases between them. Germline CDR1 and CDR2: SGDLS and YYNGEE. CDR3 protein: CASSVGTSSGNTIYF. The DNA for the CDR3 is TGTGCCAGCAGCGTAGGGACGTCTTCTGGAAACACCATATATTTT.

The chain couples TRBV5-1 to TRBJ2-2; 7 bases align to TRBD1. V trimming: 2 bases; J trimming: 5 bases; junction bases outside the gene matches: 6. The CDR3 is 15 amino acids. Germline assignment: CDR1 SGHRS and CDR2 YFSETQ. The CDR3, as DNA: TGCGCCAGCAGCTTAGCCGTGACAGGGACCGGGGAGCTGTTTTTT. Its protein product is CASSLAVTGTGELFF.

The chain couples TRBV5-1 to TRBJ1-1; TRBD1 matches 7 bases. Germline CDR1 is SGHRS and CDR2 is YFSETQ. The CDR3 has 15 amino acids. Trimming at V came to 4 bases and at J to 4 bases, leaving 10 bases not matched to a gene. The CDR3 loop reads CASSLWTGGSTEAFF. CDR3 DNA sequence: TGCGCCAGCAGCCTTTGGACAGGAGGATCCACTGAAGCTTTCTTT.

This clonotype was detected a few times. The V gene is TRBV20-1, the J gene TRBJ2-7; TRBD1 might be the D (6 bases). The CDR3 loop spans 14 amino acids. Per germline, CDR1 DFQATT and CDR2 SNEGSKA (reference sequence). V lost 3 bases and J 9 bases, leaving 21 bases between the germline ends. The CDR3 DNA reads as TGCAGTGCTAGTCTTGACAGGCAGCAGGCTGGGCAGTACTTC. It translates to CSASLDRQQAGQYF.

This clonotype was counted a few times. The chain carries TRBV29-1 and TRBJ2-1, with unresolved D. Trimming took off 4 bases at V and 7 bases at J, with 14 bases between the two ends. Germline assignment: CDR1 SQVTM and CDR2 ANQGSEA. This CDR3 comprises 13 residues. The chain's CDR3 is CSVVGGGWNEQFF. As DNA, the CDR3 is TGCAGCGTTGTCGGCGGTGGTTGGAATGAGCAGTTCTTC.

The genes are TRBV30 and TRBJ1-1; D is undetermined. The CDR3 is 10 amino acids. Germline CDR1 GTSNPN, CDR2 SVGIG (reference sequence). The V gene lost 4 bases and the J gene lost 8 bases, with 8 bases spanning the gap. The CDR3 region has the DNA TGTGCCTGGATTCGTCACGAAGCTTTCTTT. Protein: CAWIRHEAFF.

This clonotype was recorded a few times. The gene calls are TRBV12-3 or TRBV12-4 and TRBJ2-3, with 13 bases identical to TRBD2. V was clipped by 8 bases and J by 4 bases; unmatched bases: 6. The CDR3 is made up of 15 amino acids. The CDR3 sequence: CASSGLAGFADTQYF. The CDR3 coding sequence is TGTGCCAGCTCGGGACTAGCGGGGTTCGCAGATACGCAGTATTTT.

This clonotype was found a few times. The chain links TRBV11-3 to TRBJ2-1; 7 bases map to TRBD1. The CDR3 length is 16 residues. With 4 bases clipped from V and 0 bases from J, the junction kept 6 bases outside the gene matches. Per the germline V gene, CDR1 is SGHNT and CDR2 is YENEEA. This CDR3 reads CASSSGSGGSYNEQFF. The CDR3 DNA reads TGTGCCAGCAGCTCAGGGTCAGGGGGCTCCTACAATGAGCAGTTCTTC. Combining the CDR3 with reference TRBV11-3 and TRBJ2-1 gives the whole variable domain EAGVVQSPRYKIIEKKQPVAFWCNPISGHNTLYWYLQNLGQGPELLIRYENEEAVDDSQLPKDRFSAERLKGVDSTLKIQPAELGDSAVYLCASSSGSGGSYNEQFFGPGTRLTVL.

In its sample, this clonotype was seen a few times. V gene TRBV19 combines with J gene TRBJ2-7; maybe TRBD1 (6 bases). Trimming took 8 bases from V and 3 from J, leaving 14 bases between them. Germline V gives CDR1 LNHDA, CDR2 SQIVND (reference sequence). The CDR3 sequence is 13 residues long. CDR3 sequence: CASGTGFRYEQYF. In DNA form, the CDR3 reads TGTGCCAGTGGAACAGGGTTTCGCTACGAGCAGTACTTC.

V is TRBV27 and J is TRBJ2-5, with D perhaps matching TRBD1 (6 bases). The germline CDR1 and CDR2 sequences are MNHEY and SMNVEV (reference sequence). The CDR3 is 14 amino acids. V was clipped by 6 bases and J by 5 bases, with 16 bases between them. The CDR3 loop is CASSYTGFLETQYF. Written as DNA, the CDR3 is TGTGCCAGCAGCTATACAGGGTTCTTGGAGACCCAGTACTTC.

The V call is TRBV6-2 or TRBV6-3, the J call TRBJ2-1, with TRBD2 matching over 7 bases. The ends lost 6 bases at V and 14 bases at J; junction bases unmatched: 7. The CDR3 is made up of 11 amino acids. Per germline, CDR1 MNHEY and CDR2 SVGEGT. The CDR3 DNA is TGTGCCAGCAGCGGCGCCGGGAGGAAGTTCTTC. Encoded protein: CASSGAGRKFF.

The V and J genes are TRBV12-3 or TRBV12-4 and TRBJ1-5; D is ambiguous. There are 14 residues in the CDR3. V dropped 5 bases and J dropped 2 bases, with 10 bases sitting between them. The CDR3 DNA reads TGTGCCAGCAGTCCATCCTGGGGCAATCAGCCCCAGCATTTT. It encodes CASSPSWGNQPQHF.

This clonotype was detected a few times. The chain joins TRBV29-1 to TRBJ2-3; possible D gene TRBD2, 7 bases. Germline loops: CDR1 SQVTM, CDR2 ANQGSEA. V lost 6 bases, J lost 3 bases, and 19 bases lay in between. The CDR3 spans 15 residues. CDR3 in DNA: TGCAGCGTCCCCGGGGCGGGGGCGCGAACAGATACGCAGTATTTT. Amino acid sequence: CSVPGAGARTDTQYF.

This clonotype was counted ten times or more. The chain is built from TRBV12-3 or TRBV12-4 and TRBJ2-7; no definite D call. V gave up 5 bases and J gave up 4 bases, with 12 bases separating them. The length of the CDR3 is 13 residues. The CDR3 region is CASSLQVEYEQYF. The CDR3 nucleotides read TGTGCCAGCAGTCTTCAGGTGGAATACGAGCAGTACTTC.

This clonotype turned up a few times. The chain employs TRBV5-1 and TRBJ1-5; D is unclear. This CDR3 is built from 14 residues. Germline assignment: CDR1 SGHRS and CDR2 YFSETQ. Trimming cost V 0 bases and J 4 bases, with 8 bases left between them. The CDR3 spells CASSLGSGNQPQHF. In nucleotides, the CDR3 is TGCGCCAGCAGCTTGGGGAGTGGGAATCAGCCCCAGCATTTT.

This clonotype was recorded at least ten times. The chain employs TRBV20-1 and TRBJ2-5; 7 nucleotides agree with TRBD1. The CDR3 totals 19 residues. V shed 6 bases, J shed 2 bases, and the junction held 24 bases outside the gene matches. Germline V gene lookup returns CDR1 DFQATT and CDR2 SNEGSKA (reference sequence). The CDR3 region is CSATGGQGVSSDLQETQYF. The CDR3 DNA reads as TGCAGTGCCACCGGTGGGCAGGGGGTTTCCTCCGACCTTCAAGAGACCCAGTACTTC.

The chain combines TRBV12-3 or TRBV12-4 with TRBJ2-4, with 7 bases lining up with TRBD2. The J segment lost 0 bases and the V segment lost 6 bases, leaving 8 bases of the junction unmatched. The CDR3 loop spans 16 amino acids. DNA for the CDR3: TGTGCCAGCAGCCCACGGGGGGTTCTAGCCAAAAACATTCAGTACTTC. The encoded protein is CASSPRGVLAKNIQYF.

This clonotype was observed once. This rearrangement joins TRBV5-1 to TRBJ1-2, with 8 bases aligning to TRBD1. V was clipped by 4 bases and J by 11 bases; unmatched bases: 10. The CDR3 is 13 amino acids. Germline V gene sequence: CDR1 SGHRS, CDR2 YFSETQ. The CDR3 loop is CASSTGQEKPYTF. Written as DNA, the CDR3 is TGCGCCAGCAGCACGGGACAGGAGAAGCCTTACACCTTC.

CDR3 DNA: TGTGCCATCAGTGACTCCGGGACCACCACGCAGTATTTT. Amino acids: CAISDSGTTTQYF. V is TRBV10-3 and J is TRBJ2-3; tentatively, D is TRBD1 or TRBD2 (5 bases each). This CDR3 contains 13 residues. Germline CDR1 is ENHRY and CDR2 is SYGVKD. Trimming removed 3 bases from V and 9 bases from J, with 13 bases in between.

This chain connects TRBV7-2 to TRBJ2-3, with 7 bases lining up with TRBD2. Germline V lookup: CDR1 SGHTA, CDR2 FQGNSA. This CDR3 comprises 14 residues. V trimming: 10 bases; J trimming: 1 base; junction bases outside the gene matches: 8. CDR3 protein: CATTEAGGTDTQYF. The DNA of the CDR3 is TGTGCCACCACAGAGGCGGGGGGCACAGATACGCAGTATTTT.

This clonotype is categorized as medium-sized. The CDR3 loop reads CASSLGQNTGELFF. DNA of the CDR3: TGTGCCAGCAGTTTGGGACAGAACACCGGGGAGCTGTTTTTT. The genes are TRBV12-3 or TRBV12-4 and TRBJ2-2; D might be TRBD1 (6 bases). The CDR3 is made up of 14 amino acids. V was cut by 3 bases and J by 1 base, with 6 bases left in between.

This clonotype was detected a few times. This chain joins TRBV2 and TRBJ1-1, with D unresolved. Germline CDR1 SNHLY, CDR2 FYNNEI. V was pared by 8 bases and J by 7 bases, with 11 bases between. CDR3 length: 11 amino acids. CDR3 in DNA: TGTGCCAGCGGAATGGGGTTTGAAGCTTTCTTT. It is translated as CASGMGFEAFF.